The next 30 T cell receptor beta chains were all read from a single sample in a study of T cells expressing NK-cell markers. TCRdb re-analyzed the 5' RACE reads; it lists each CDR3 protein once, without DNA. Here the sample table reports roughly 150,000 distinct CDR3 sequences. Sequenced input: blood T cells: a sorted CD56 or NKG2C T cell subset, CD4+ or CD8+ T cells, or bulk PBMC T cells (not recorded which). These receptors were collected from a woman between 18 and 69 years old in good health.

V is TRBV5-1 and J is TRBJ2-3; TCRdb returns TRBD1, unconfirmable since there is no DNA. This CDR3 comprises 16 residues. Germline lookup yields CDR1 SGHRS and CDR2 YFSETQ. Here the CDR3 reads CASSLSSRGGTDTQYF.

The chain links TRBV3-1 to TRBJ1-4; TCRdb proposes TRBD1, but this gene call is untestable without DNA. The CDR3 consists of 16 residues. Germline loops: CDR1 LGHDT, CDR2 YNNKEL (reference sequence). The CDR3: CASSQFEGGRGEKLFF.

The chain combines TRBV5-6 with TRBJ2-4; TCRdb names TRBD1, which stays unverified in the absence of DNA. Germline V gives CDR1 SGHDT, CDR2 YYEEEE. The CDR3 has 16 amino acids. The CDR3 region is CASSLASGVLQNIQYF.

The chain combines TRBV7-9 with TRBJ1-2. The CDR3 has 12 residues. Germline assignment: CDR1 SEHNR and CDR2 FQNEAQ (reference sequence). CDR3 sequence reads: CASSFETNGYTF.

The V gene is TRBV6-2 or TRBV6-3, the J gene TRBJ2-2; the D gene TCRdb calls, TRBD2, cannot be checked with no DNA. The CDR3 contains 20 residues. Germline CDR1 MNHEY, CDR2 SVGEGT. This CDR3 reads CASSYSSLAGALPWTGELFF.

The rearrangement joins TRBV20-1 to TRBJ2-1; checking the TCRdb D call of TRBD2 is not possible without DNA. Germline values: CDR1 DFQATT, CDR2 SNEGSKA (reference sequence). This CDR3 region has 15 residues. This CDR3 is CSARSGTSGTDEQFF.

The rearrangement joins TRBV4-2 to TRBJ1-2. CDR1 LGHNA and CDR2 YNFKEQ come from the germline V gene. The CDR3 is 15 residues long. CDR3 in amino acids: CASSQVNLREYGYTF.

CDR3 sequence: CASSPGQGKETQYF. The chain is built from TRBV5-1 and TRBJ2-5; checking the TCRdb D call of TRBD1 is not possible without DNA. This CDR3 has 14 residues. Looked up from germline, CDR1 is SGHRS and CDR2 is YFSETQ. The whole variable domain, remainder taken from reference TRBV5-1 and TRBJ2-5, is KAGVTQTPRYLIKTRGQQVTLSCSPISGHRSVSWYQQTPGQGLQFLFEYFSETQRNKGNFPGRFSGRQFSNSRSEMNVSTLELGDSALYLCASSPGQGKETQYFGPGTRLLVL.

V is TRBV7-9 and J is TRBJ2-5. This CDR3 has 13 residues. The germline V gene has CDR1 SEHNR and CDR2 FQNEAQ (reference sequence). The CDR3 is CASSYGPQETQYF.

V and J are TRBV10-3 and TRBJ2-2; TCRdb names TRBD1, which stays unverified in the absence of DNA. This CDR3 is 14 amino acids long. Per the germline V gene, CDR1 is ENHRY and CDR2 is SYGVKD. The CDR3 here is CASRQGVDTGELFF.

V is TRBV4-2 and J is TRBJ2-1; the D gene TCRdb calls, TRBD2, cannot be checked with no DNA. CDR1 LGHNA and CDR2 YNFKEQ come from the germline V gene. The CDR3 has 17 amino acids. This CDR3 is CASSPKLLAGGGDEQFF.

The chain uses TRBV5-1 and TRBJ2-7; TCRdb proposes TRBD1, but this gene call is untestable without DNA. Per germline, CDR1 SGHRS and CDR2 YFSETQ. This CDR3 contains 16 residues. CDR3 amino acids: CASSQIAGGGYYEQYF. Using reference TRBV5-1 and TRBJ2-7 for the parts outside the CDR3, the full variable domain is KAGVTQTPRYLIKTRGQQVTLSCSPISGHRSVSWYQQTPGQGLQFLFEYFSETQRNKGNFPGRFSGRQFSNSRSEMNVSTLELGDSALYLCASSQIAGGGYYEQYFGPGTRLTVT.

The J gene is TRBJ2-7, the V gene TRBV21-1. TRBV21-1 is assigned pseudogene status. The length of the CDR3 is 15 residues. The CDR3 is CASSKKVFCIDEQYF.

The genes are TRBV5-1 and TRBJ2-1; TCRdb's D call, TRBD2, is unchecked because there is no DNA. The V gene's germline CDR1 is SGHRS and CDR2 YFSETQ. This CDR3 has 15 amino acids. The CDR3 loop is CASSPLGEGRNEQFF.

The chain joins TRBV7-2 to TRBJ2-1. The CDR3 totals 15 residues. The germline CDR1 and CDR2 sequences are SGHTA and FQGNSA. The CDR3 sequence is CASSLGQLDDNEQFF.

The V and J genes are TRBV6-6 and TRBJ1-6. The CDR3 extends over 13 amino acids. Germline lookup yields CDR1 MNHNY and CDR2 SVGAGI (reference sequence). The CDR3 sequence is CASSSPENSPLHF.

The V call is TRBV7-9, the J call TRBJ2-2; TCRdb proposes TRBD1, but this gene call is untestable without DNA. The CDR3 has 16 residues. Germline CDR1 and CDR2: SEHNR and FQNEAQ (reference sequence). CDR3 protein: CASSYMTGQNTGELFF.

The V call is TRBV7-7, the J call TRBJ2-2; TCRdb indicates TRBD1, and absent DNA this call remains unverified. The V gene's germline CDR1 is SSHAT and CDR2 FNYEAQ (reference sequence). The CDR3 length is 14 residues. CDR3 protein: CASSSGPNTGELFF. The full variable domain, in which reference TRBV7-7 and TRBJ2-2 provide the parts outside the CDR3, is GAGVSQSPRYKVTKRGQDVTLRCDPISSHATLYWYQQALGQGPEFLTYFNYEAQPDKSGLPSDRFSAERPEGSISTLTIQRTEQRDSAMYRCASSSGPNTGELFFGEGSRLTVL.

This CDR3 is CASSFGQGGNYGYTF. The gene calls are TRBV5-1 and TRBJ1-2; TCRdb gives TRBD1 as the D gene, but with no DNA this cannot be confirmed. Germline V gene sequence: CDR1 SGHRS, CDR2 YFSETQ. The CDR3 length is 15 residues.

V is TRBV5-5 and J is TRBJ1-5. CDR3 length: 13 residues. CDR1 SGHKS and CDR2 YYEKEE come from the germline V gene (reference sequence). CDR3 sequence: CASSLLENQPQHF.

The gene calls are TRBV10-2 and TRBJ1-5; without DNA, the TCRdb call of TRBD1 cannot be checked. CDR3 length: 16 residues. Germline V lookup: CDR1 WSHSY, CDR2 SAAADI. The CDR3 is CASRESGTSSNQPQHF.

The rearrangement uses TRBV21-1 and TRBJ2-2; TCRdb designates TRBD2, a call that cannot be tested without DNA. TRBV21-1 is reported as a pseudogene. This CDR3 contains 17 residues. Here the CDR3 reads CASRRLAGGPWAGELFF.

The CDR3 sequence: CASSGGGAGELFF. This sequence joins TRBV7-3 and TRBJ2-2. Germline CDR1 is SGHTA and CDR2 is FQGTGA. The CDR3 spans 13 residues.

The V gene is TRBV9, the J gene TRBJ2-1; without DNA, the TCRdb call of TRBD2 cannot be checked. The CDR3 loop spans 16 amino acids. Per the germline V gene, CDR1 is SGDLS and CDR2 is YYNGEE. The CDR3 spells CASSVVGTSGYNEQFF.

The chain recombines TRBV5-1 with TRBJ1-1. This CDR3 spans 15 amino acids. Germline V lookup: CDR1 SGHRS, CDR2 YFSETQ. The CDR3 loop reads CASSFRGLKNTEAFF.

The gene calls are TRBV7-6 and TRBJ2-6. This CDR3 is built from 14 residues. Germline V gives CDR1 SGHVS, CDR2 FNYEAQ. This chain's CDR3 is CASRVDSGANVLTF.

The V call is TRBV3-1, the J call TRBJ1-1. Germline V gene data show CDR1 as LGHDT and CDR2 as YNNKEL (reference sequence). This CDR3 spans 14 amino acids. The CDR3 is CASSLTSEGAEAFF.

The chain carries TRBV20-1 and TRBJ1-5. The CDR3 extends over 14 amino acids. Germline CDR1 reads DFQATT; CDR2 reads SNEGSKA (reference sequence). The CDR3 sequence is CSASGLNSNQPQHF.

The chain joins TRBV7-3 to TRBJ1-1; TCRdb proposes TRBD1, but this gene call is untestable without DNA. The CDR3 is 13 amino acids. Germline CDR1 SGHTA, CDR2 FQGTGA. CDR3 residues: CASSSTGTDEAFF. Based on the CDR3 plus reference TRBV7-3 and TRBJ1-1, the full variable domain is GAGVSQTPSNKVTEKGKYVELRCDPISGHTALYWYRQSLGQGPEFLIYFQGTGAADDSGLPNDRFFAVRPEGSVSTLKIQRTERGDSAVYLCASSSTGTDEAFFGQGTRLTVV.

This sequence joins TRBV5-1 and TRBJ1-4; without DNA, the TCRdb call of TRBD1 cannot be checked. This CDR3 is built from 16 residues. Germline CDR1 SGHRS, CDR2 YFSETQ. The CDR3 sequence is CASSKRTGATNEKLFF.